This TCR beta chain was identified during a study of Graves' ophthalmopathy and Graves' hyperthyroidism. General observations from the study: With 70.59% sensitivity and 72.22% specificity, the model predicted ophthalmopathy progression.

RNA transcripts were the template, and TCR beta CDR3 regions were amplified from them. The authors performed first-round RT-PCR with HTBI primers and then a second-round multiplex PCR. TCRdb reprocessed the multiplex PCR reads via MiXCR and lists one record per CDR3 protein. The sample lists roughly 400,000 distinct CDR3 sequences; approximately 15% were seen once. Many counts were recorded for this clonotype. Its antigen is as yet unknown. Participants with hyperthyroidism, aged 18 to 65, were newly diagnosed with under 2 months' duration. The sequenced material came from peripheral blood. This receptor was obtained from a young woman with stable Graves' hyperthyroidism.

CDR3 bases: TGTGCCAGCAGCGTAGAAGGACATTTTTTACAGCCCCAGCATTTT. Its protein product is CASSVEGHFLQPQHF. The chain links TRBV9 to TRBJ1-5; D is possibly TRBD1 (5 bases). This CDR3 spans 15 amino acids. Germline values: CDR1 SGDLS, CDR2 YYNGEE. V dropped 0 bases and J dropped 7 bases, with 14 bases sitting between them.